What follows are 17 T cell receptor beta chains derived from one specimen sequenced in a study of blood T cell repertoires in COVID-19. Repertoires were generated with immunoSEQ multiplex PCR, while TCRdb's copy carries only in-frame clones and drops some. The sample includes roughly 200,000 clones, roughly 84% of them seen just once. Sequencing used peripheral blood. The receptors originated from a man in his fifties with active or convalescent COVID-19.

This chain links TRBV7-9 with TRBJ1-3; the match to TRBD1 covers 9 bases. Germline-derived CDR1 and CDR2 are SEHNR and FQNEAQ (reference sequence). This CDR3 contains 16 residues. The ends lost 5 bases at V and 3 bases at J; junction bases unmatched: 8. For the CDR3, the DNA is TGTGCCAGCAGCGCAACCGGGACAGGGAGTGGAAACACCATATATTTT. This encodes CASSATGTGSGNTIYF.

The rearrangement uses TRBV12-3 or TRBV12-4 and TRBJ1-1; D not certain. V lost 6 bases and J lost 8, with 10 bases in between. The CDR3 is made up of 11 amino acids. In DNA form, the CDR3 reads TGTGCCAGCAGCCGTACACAAGAAGCTTTCTTT. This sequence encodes CASSRTQEAFF.

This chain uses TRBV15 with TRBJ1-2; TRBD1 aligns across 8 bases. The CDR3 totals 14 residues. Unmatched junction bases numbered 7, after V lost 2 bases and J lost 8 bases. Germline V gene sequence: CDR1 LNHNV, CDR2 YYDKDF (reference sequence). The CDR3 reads CATSRNRGSYGYTF. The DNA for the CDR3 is TGTGCCACCAGCAGAAACAGGGGGTCTTACGGCTACACCTTC.

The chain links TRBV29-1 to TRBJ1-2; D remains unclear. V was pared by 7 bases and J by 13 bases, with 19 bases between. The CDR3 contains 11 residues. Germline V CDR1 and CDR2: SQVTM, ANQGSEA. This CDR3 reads CSGDTGSTGTF. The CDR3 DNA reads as TGCAGCGGTGATACCGGGTCCACGGGCACCTTC.

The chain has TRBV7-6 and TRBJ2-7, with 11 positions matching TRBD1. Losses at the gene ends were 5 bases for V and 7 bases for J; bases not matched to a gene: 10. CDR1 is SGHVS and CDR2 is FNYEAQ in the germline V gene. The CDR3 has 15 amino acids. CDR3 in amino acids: CASSPGTGGLREQYF. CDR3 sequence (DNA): TGTGCCAGCAGCCCCGGGACAGGGGGGCTCCGAGAGCAGTACTTC.

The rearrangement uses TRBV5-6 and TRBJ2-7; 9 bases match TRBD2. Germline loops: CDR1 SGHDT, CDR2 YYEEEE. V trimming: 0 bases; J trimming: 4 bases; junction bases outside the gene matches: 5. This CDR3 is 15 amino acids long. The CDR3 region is CASSLEKAGGYEQYF. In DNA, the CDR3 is TGTGCCAGCAGCTTGGAAAAAGCGGGGGGTTACGAGCAGTACTTC.

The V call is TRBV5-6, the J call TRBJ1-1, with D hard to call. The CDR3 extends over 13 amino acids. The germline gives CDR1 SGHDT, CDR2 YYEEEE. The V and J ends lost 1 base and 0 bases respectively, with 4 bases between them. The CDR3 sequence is CASSLTVNTEAFF. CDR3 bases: TGTGCCAGCAGCTTGACAGTGAACACTGAAGCTTTCTTT.

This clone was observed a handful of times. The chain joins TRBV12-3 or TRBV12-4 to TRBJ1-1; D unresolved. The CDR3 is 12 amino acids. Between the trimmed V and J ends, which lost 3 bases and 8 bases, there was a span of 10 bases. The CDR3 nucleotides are TGTGCCAGCAGTTTGGCGGCACTCGAAGCTTTCTTT. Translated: CASSLAALEAFF.

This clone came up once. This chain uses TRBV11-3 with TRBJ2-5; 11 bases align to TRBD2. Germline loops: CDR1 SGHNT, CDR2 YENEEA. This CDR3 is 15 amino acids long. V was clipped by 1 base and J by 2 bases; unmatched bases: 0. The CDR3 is CASSLGLAGQETQYF. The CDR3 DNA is TGTGCCAGCAGCTTAGGACTAGCGGGGCAAGAGACCCAGTACTTC.

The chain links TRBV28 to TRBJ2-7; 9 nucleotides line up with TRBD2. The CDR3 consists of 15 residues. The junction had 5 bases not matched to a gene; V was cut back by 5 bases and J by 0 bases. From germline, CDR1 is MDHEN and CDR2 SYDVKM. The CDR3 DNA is TGTGCCAGCAGTACCGCGGGGGGGTCCTCCTACGAGCAGTACTTC. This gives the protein CASSTAGGSSYEQYF. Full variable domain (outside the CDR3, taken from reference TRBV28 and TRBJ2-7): DVKVTQSSRYLVKRTGEKVFLECVQDMDHENMFWYRQDPGLGLRLIYFSYDVKMKEKGDIPEGYSVSREKKERFSLILESASTNQTSMYLCASSTAGGSSYEQYFGPGTRLTVT.

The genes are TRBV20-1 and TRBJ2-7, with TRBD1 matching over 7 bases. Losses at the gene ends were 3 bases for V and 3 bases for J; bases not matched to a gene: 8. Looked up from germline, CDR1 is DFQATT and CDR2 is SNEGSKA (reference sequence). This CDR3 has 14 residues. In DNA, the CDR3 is TGCAGTGCTAGTAACAGGGGATTAATCTACGAGCAGTACTTC. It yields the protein CSASNRGLIYEQYF.

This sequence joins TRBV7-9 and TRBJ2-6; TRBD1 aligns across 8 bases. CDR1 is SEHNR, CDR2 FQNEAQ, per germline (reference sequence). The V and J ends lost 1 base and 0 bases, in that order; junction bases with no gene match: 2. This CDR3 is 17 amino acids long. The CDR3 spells CASSLDRGDSGANVLTF. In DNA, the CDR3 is TGTGCCAGCAGCTTAGACAGGGGGGACTCTGGGGCCAACGTCCTGACTTTC. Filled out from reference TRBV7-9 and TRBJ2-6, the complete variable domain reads DTGVSQNPRHKITKRGQNVTFRCDPISEHNRLYWYRQTLGQGPEFLTYFQNEAQLEKSRLLSDRFSAERPKGSFSTLEIQRTEQGDSAMYLCASSLDRGDSGANVLTFGAGSRLTVL.

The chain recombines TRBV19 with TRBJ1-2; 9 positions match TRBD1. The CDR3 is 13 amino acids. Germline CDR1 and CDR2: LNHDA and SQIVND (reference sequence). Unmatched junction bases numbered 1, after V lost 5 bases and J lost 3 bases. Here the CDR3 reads CASSRQGDYGYTF. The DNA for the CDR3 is TGTGCCAGTAGTCGACAGGGGGACTATGGCTACACCTTC.

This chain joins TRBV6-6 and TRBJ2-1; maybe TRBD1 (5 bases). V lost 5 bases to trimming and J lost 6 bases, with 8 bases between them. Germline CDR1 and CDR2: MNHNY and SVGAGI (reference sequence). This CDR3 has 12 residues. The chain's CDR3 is CASSRQFNEQFF. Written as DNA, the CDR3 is TGTGCCAGCAGTCGACAGTTCAATGAGCAGTTCTTC.

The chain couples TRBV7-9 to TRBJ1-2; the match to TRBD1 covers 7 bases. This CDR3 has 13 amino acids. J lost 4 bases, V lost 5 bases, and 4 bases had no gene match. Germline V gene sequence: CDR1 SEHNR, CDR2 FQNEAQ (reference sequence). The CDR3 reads CASSPGTAYGYTF. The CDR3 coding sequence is TGTGCCAGCAGCCCCGGGACAGCCTATGGCTACACCTTC. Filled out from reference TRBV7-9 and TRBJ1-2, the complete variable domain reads DTGVSQNPRHKITKRGQNVTFRCDPISEHNRLYWYRQTLGQGPEFLTYFQNEAQLEKSRLLSDRFSAERPKGSFSTLEIQRTEQGDSAMYLCASSPGTAYGYTFGSGTRLTVV.

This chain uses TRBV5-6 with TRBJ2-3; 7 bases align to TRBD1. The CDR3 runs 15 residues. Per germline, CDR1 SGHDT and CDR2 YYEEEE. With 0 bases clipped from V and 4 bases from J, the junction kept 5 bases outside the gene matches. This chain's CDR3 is CASSLGQGQADTQYF. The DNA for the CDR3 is TGTGCCAGCAGCTTGGGACAGGGCCAAGCAGATACGCAGTATTTT.

The CDR3 is CARSPPREAGNTIYF. The CDR3 bases are TGTGCCAGAAGCCCCCCTCGGGAAGCAGGAAACACCATATATTTT. The genes are TRBV5-3 and TRBJ1-3, with no clear D. TRBV5-3 is identified as an open reading frame with a role that is uncertain. This CDR3 has 15 residues. The V end lost 4 bases, the J end lost 4 bases, and 15 bases lay between the germline ends.